This paragraph covers one TCR beta chain sequence. The protocol was immunoSEQ multiplex PCR, while the TCRdb copy is restricted to in-frame clones and leaves out a portion. The sample includes over 150,000 clones, 88% of them seen just once. The sample comes from a study of blood T cell repertoires in COVID-19. The CDR3 sequence is 15 residues long. Trimming cost V 3 bases and J 5 bases, with 16 bases left between them. Germline loops: CDR1 KGHSH, CDR2 LQKENI. Sample: PBMCs or T cells enriched from blood (not recorded which). This chain connects TRBV18 to TRBJ1-1; tentatively, D is TRBD1 (6 bases). The receptor comes from a woman younger than 35 who had recovered from COVID-19. CDR3 sequence: CASSPVAGARTEAFF. The CDR3 DNA reads as TGTGCCAGCTCACCGGTTGCAGGGGCCCGAACTGAAGCTTTCTTT.